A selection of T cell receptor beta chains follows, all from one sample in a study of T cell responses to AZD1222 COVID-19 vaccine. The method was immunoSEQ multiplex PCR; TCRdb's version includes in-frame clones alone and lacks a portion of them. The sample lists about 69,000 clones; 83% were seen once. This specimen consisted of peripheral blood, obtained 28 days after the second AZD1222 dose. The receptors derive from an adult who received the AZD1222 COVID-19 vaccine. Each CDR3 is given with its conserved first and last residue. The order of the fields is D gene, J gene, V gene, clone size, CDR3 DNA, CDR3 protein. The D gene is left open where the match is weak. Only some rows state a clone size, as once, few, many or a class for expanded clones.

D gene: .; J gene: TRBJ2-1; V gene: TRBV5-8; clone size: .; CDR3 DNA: TGTGCCAGCAGCTTGGAAGTTTACAATGAGCAGTTCTTC; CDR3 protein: CASSLEVYNEQFF
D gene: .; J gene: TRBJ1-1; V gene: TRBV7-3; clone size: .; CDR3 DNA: TGTGCCAGCAGCTTAGAGGTGGACACTGAAGCTTTCTTT; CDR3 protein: CASSLEVDTEAFF
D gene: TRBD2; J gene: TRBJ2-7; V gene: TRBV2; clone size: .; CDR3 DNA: TGTGCCAGCAGTGAAGTGGGACTAGCGGGAGGCGAGCAGTACTTC; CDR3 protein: CASSEVGLAGGEQYF
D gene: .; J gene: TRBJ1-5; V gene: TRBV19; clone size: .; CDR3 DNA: TGTGCCAGTAGTTCGACAGGCAATCAGCCCCAGCATTTT; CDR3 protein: CASSSTGNQPQHF
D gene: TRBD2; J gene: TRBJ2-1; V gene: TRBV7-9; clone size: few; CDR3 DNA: TGTGCCAGCAGCTCACCTCGAAGCGGGGCTTCCTACAATGAGCAGTTCTTC; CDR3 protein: CASSSPRSGASYNEQFF
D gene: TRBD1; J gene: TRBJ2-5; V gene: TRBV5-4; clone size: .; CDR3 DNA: TGTGCCAGCAGCACCCAGGGGGCAGAAGAGACCCAGTACTTC; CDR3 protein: CASSTQGAEETQYF
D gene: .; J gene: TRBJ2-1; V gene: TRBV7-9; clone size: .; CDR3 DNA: TGTGCCAGCAGCCAATTAGGGGTGGCCTACAATGAGCAGTTCTTC; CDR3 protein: CASSQLGVAYNEQFF
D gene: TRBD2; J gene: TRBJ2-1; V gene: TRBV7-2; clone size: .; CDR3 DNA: TGTGCCAGCAGCCCACGAGGACTAGCGGGCGTCAATGAGCAGTTCTTC; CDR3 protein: CASSPRGLAGVNEQFF
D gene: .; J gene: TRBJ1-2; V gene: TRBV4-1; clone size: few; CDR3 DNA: TGCGCCAGCAGCCAAGATGCGGGACCGCCTACTGGAGACTATGGCTACACCTTC; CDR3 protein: CASSQDAGPPTGDYGYTF
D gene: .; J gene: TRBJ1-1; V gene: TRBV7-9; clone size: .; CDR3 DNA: TGTGCCAGCAGCCGGGCGGAGGCGAACACTGAAGCTTTCTTT; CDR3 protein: CASSRAEANTEAFF
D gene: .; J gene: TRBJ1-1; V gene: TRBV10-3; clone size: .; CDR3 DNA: TGTGCCATCGGTGGGGGACTGAACACTGAAGCTTTCTTT; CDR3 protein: CAIGGGLNTEAFF
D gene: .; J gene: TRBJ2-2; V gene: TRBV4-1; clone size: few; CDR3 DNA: TGCGCCAGCAGCCCGAACGTTGGGACTCTAGTAGGCGGGGAGCTGTTTTTT; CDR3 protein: CASSPNVGTLVGGELFF
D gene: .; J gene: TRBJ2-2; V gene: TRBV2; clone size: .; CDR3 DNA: TGTGCCAGCAGTGAACAGGGGTTCACCGGGGAGCTGTTTTTT; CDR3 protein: CASSEQGFTGELFF
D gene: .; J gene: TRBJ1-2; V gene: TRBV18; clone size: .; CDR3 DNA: TGTGCCAGCTCACCAGGGGGTTACTATGGCTACACCTTC; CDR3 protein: CASSPGGYYGYTF
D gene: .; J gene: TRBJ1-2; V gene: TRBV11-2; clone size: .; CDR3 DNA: TGTGCCAGCAGCCCTACGACAGCCCTCACACGAGGTGGCTACACCTTC; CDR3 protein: CASSPTTALTRGGYTF